The T cell receptor (beta chain) under discussion was sequenced for a study of blood T cell repertoires in COVID-19. This clone was seen more than once but under ten times. The CDR3 totals 18 residues. The data were produced by immunoSEQ multiplex PCR, yet TCRdb's version contains in-frame clones alone and is incomplete. The sample contains approximately 280,000 clones, under 90% of which appear only once. The chain has TRBV21-1 and TRBJ2-6; TRBD2, the table's D call, was not compared with the DNA. TRBV21-1 is noted as a pseudogene. This receptor was taken from a woman aged 55-70 years who had recovered from COVID-19. Sequencing was performed on PBMCs or T cells enriched from blood (not recorded which). CDR3 in DNA: TGTGCCAGCCCCAGCCGGGGGGCCATTAGCTCTGGGGCCAACGTCCTGACTTTC. Protein sequence: CASPSRGAISSGANVLTF.